This T cell receptor (beta chain) was captured by sequencing in a study of early T cells in non-severe SARS-CoV-2 infection. TCRdb itself ran the 5' RACE reads through MiXCR, one entry per CDR3 protein. The sample shows approximately 22,000 distinct CDR3 sequences, 4.5% of them seen only once. Looked up from germline, CDR1 is KGHSH and CDR2 is LQKENI. V dropped 4 bases and J dropped 15 bases, with 16 bases sitting between them. This CDR3 is built from 13 residues. This clonotype was detected many times. This clonotype was obtained from an adult who was a healthcare worker with PCR-confirmed SARS-CoV-2 infection or an uninfected control (not recorded which). V is TRBV18 and J is TRBJ1-6; D may be TRBD1 (5 bases). Sequencing was done on a sample of whole blood. CDR3 sequence (DNA): TGTGCCAGCTCACAGACCGGGGACGACGGCCTCCACTTT. As protein: CASSQTGDDGLHF.